The 29 T cell receptor beta chains presented below share a single source sample, sequenced in a study of T cells in Graves' hyperthyroidism and ophthalmopathy. What was amplified from RNA transcripts were TCR beta CDR3 regions. When the TCR CDR3 underwent first-round RT-PCR, the HTBI primer set was used. Via MiXCR, TCRdb re-called the multiplex PCR reads, giving one row per CDR3 protein. The sample records under 550,000 distinct CDR3 sequences, about an eighth being singletons. The material sequenced was blood. The receptors shown here come from a woman in her late teens or twenties with Graves' hyperthyroidism.

This clonotype showed up just a few times. J is TRBJ1-1 and V is TRBV19; 7 nucleotides line up with TRBD1. Germline V gene lookup returns CDR1 LNHDA and CDR2 SQIVND (reference sequence). V shed 1 base and J 0 bases; nucleotides not matched to a gene: 11. The CDR3 has 18 amino acids. Here the CDR3 DNA reads TGTGCCAGTAGTATAGGTCGAGGGACAGACATTTTGAACACTGAAGCTTTCTTT. Its protein product is CASSIGRGTDILNTEAFF.

This clonotype has more than one count but fewer than ten. The chain uses TRBV20-1 and TRBJ2-2; 7 nucleotides match TRBD2. There are 15 residues in the CDR3. V lost 7 bases, J lost 0 bases, and 8 bases stayed unmatched. The germline V gene encodes CDR1 DFQATT and CDR2 SNEGSKA (reference sequence). The CDR3 nucleotides read TGCAGTGTTCACCCCGGGACTACGAACACCGGGGAGCTGTTTTTT. Translating gives CSVHPGTTNTGELFF.

This clonotype was detected only a few times. This chain joins TRBV30 and TRBJ1-2; TRBD1 might be the D (5 bases). Germline CDR1 is GTSNPN and CDR2 is SVGIG (reference sequence). Trimming took 0 bases from V and 3 from J, leaving 11 bases between them. The CDR3 has 14 amino acids. The CDR3 sequence: CAWSVSGEDYGYTF. In DNA form, the CDR3 reads TGTGCCTGGAGTGTCTCGGGGGAGGACTATGGCTACACCTTC.

In its sample, this clonotype was seen many times. This chain's CDR3 is CASTGQGSDEQYF. The CDR3 region has the DNA TGTGCCAGCACCGGACAGGGGTCCGACGAGCAGTACTTC. This chain uses TRBV27 with TRBJ2-7; TRBD1 matches 9 bases. CDR1 and CDR2 (germline): MNHEY, SMNVEV (reference sequence). CDR3 size: 13 residues. Trimming cost V 7 bases and J 5 bases; bases outside gene matches: 6.

This clonotype has at least ten counts. The chain couples TRBV6-5 to TRBJ2-7; no clear D. Germline V gene lookup returns CDR1 MNHEY and CDR2 SVGAGI. This CDR3 is built from 14 residues. V lost 0 bases, J lost 3 bases, and 9 bases lay in between. This CDR3 is CASSYSVASYEQYF. In DNA, the CDR3 is TGTGCCAGCAGTTACTCGGTGGCCAGCTACGAGCAGTACTTC.

This clonotype came up many times. This sequence joins TRBV28 and TRBJ2-2; D is possibly TRBD1 (5 bases). V was trimmed by 5 bases and J by 4 bases, leaving 11 bases between them. Germline CDR1 MDHEN, CDR2 SYDVKM. The CDR3 consists of 14 residues. The CDR3 sequence is CASSLRQFTGELFF. Written as DNA, the CDR3 is TGTGCCAGCAGTCTAAGACAGTTCACCGGGGAGCTGTTTTTT.

This clonotype was seen repeatedly, ten times or more. The chain uses TRBV20-1 and TRBJ2-3; TRBD1 might be the D (6 bases). CDR3 size: 13 residues. Germline V CDR1 and CDR2: DFQATT, SNEGSKA (reference sequence). Between the trimmed V and J ends, which lost 4 bases and 4 bases, there was a span of 12 bases. This chain's CDR3 is CSAIDRSADTQYF. The DNA for the CDR3 is TGCAGTGCTATTGACAGGTCTGCAGATACGCAGTATTTT.

In this sample, this clonotype turned up many times. J is TRBJ2-7 and V is TRBV10-3; weak D call: TRBD1 (5 bases). Germline V gene data show CDR1 as ENHRY and CDR2 as SYGVKD. The CDR3 sequence is 16 residues long. V lost 0 bases, J lost 5 bases, and 17 bases lay in between. CDR3 region: CAISESIGQGLNEQYF. CDR3 nucleotides: TGTGCCATCAGTGAGTCCATCGGGCAGGGCTTAAACGAGCAGTACTTC.

This clonotype was seen at least ten times. The V and J genes are TRBV7-2 and TRBJ2-7; TRBD1 is a possible D gene (6 bases). V was clipped by 4 bases and J by 7 bases, with 23 bases between them. CDR1 is SGHTA and CDR2 is FQGNSA in the germline V gene. The CDR3 is 16 residues long. The CDR3: CASSSGPGQGPGEQYF. The CDR3 coding sequence is TGTGCCAGCAGCTCGGGACCGGGACAAGGCCCTGGGGAGCAGTACTTC.

The chain uses TRBV7-2 and TRBJ2-1; 10 nucleotides align to TRBD2. CDR1 is SGHTA, CDR2 FQGNSA, per germline. The CDR3 spans 16 residues. J gave up 8 bases and V 4 bases, and 11 bases lay outside the gene matches. CDR3 nucleotides: TGTGCCAGCAGCTCTCCTTCTAGCGGGAGTTCGGATGAGCAGTTCTTC. Protein: CASSSPSSGSSDEQFF.

The J gene is TRBJ2-5, the V gene TRBV3-1; maybe TRBD2 (5 bases). The V gene lost 4 bases and the J gene lost 4 bases, with 16 bases spanning the gap. Germline values: CDR1 LGHDT, CDR2 YNNKEL (reference sequence). The CDR3 totals 15 residues. DNA for the CDR3: TGTGCCAGCAGCCCCGGACTCGGCCATGGAGAGACCCAGTACTTC. Translation gives CASSPGLGHGETQYF.

This clonotype was recorded many times. J is TRBJ1-1 and V is TRBV12-3 or TRBV12-4; D might be TRBD1 (5 bases). The CDR3 extends over 13 amino acids. Trimming removed 5 bases from V and 5 bases from J, with 12 bases in between. CDR3 in DNA: TGTGCCAGCAGTCCTGGGACGATAACTGAAGCTTTCTTT. This encodes CASSPGTITEAFF.

The table lists this clonotype with many counts. The chain employs TRBV5-1 and TRBJ2-1, with D maybe TRBD1 (5 bases). CDR1 and CDR2 from the germline V gene are SGHRS and YFSETQ. The CDR3 is 13 amino acids. Between the trimmed V and J ends, which lost 5 bases and 8 bases, there was a span of 14 bases. The DNA for the CDR3 is TGCGCCAGCAGGGTCAGGGTTGGGGATGAGCAGTTCTTC. Translated: CASRVRVGDEQFF.

Many counts were recorded for this clonotype. V usage is TRBV10-2 and J usage is TRBJ2-3; D is perhaps TRBD2 (5 bases). Trimming shortened V by 5 bases and J by 2 bases, and 11 bases separated the two germline ends. The CDR3 loop spans 14 amino acids. Germline CDR1 reads WSHSY; CDR2 reads SAAADI. The CDR3 coding sequence is TGCGCCAGCAGTCCCCAGCGGTCCACAGATACGCAGTATTTT. Its protein is CASSPQRSTDTQYF.

This clonotype was observed at least ten times. The chain combines TRBV12-3 or TRBV12-4 with TRBJ1-2, with D perhaps TRBD1 (5 bases). The CDR3 has 13 amino acids. The V end lost 8 bases, the J end lost 4 bases, and 14 bases lay between the germline ends. In DNA form, the CDR3 reads TGTGCCAGCTGCCCCTCAGGGAGCTATGGCTACACCTTC. Protein: CASCPSGSYGYTF.

Notes on this clonotype: A much larger clone lies one base from this, so it may be a read error. This chain links TRBV20-1 with TRBJ2-1, with 10 positions matching TRBD1. The DNA end lines up better with TRBJ2-7; the J call may be wrong. The CDR3 contains 15 residues. Germline V lookup: CDR1 DFQATT, CDR2 SNEGSKA (reference sequence). The CDR3 nucleotides read TGCAGTGCTAGGGACAGGGGGGGAAAATCCAATGAGCAGTACTTC. Encoded protein: CSARDRGGKSNEQYF.

This clonotype occurred a few times. V and J are TRBV5-1 and TRBJ1-2, with 8 bases aligning to TRBD1. This CDR3 is built from 11 residues. J gave up 4 bases and V 7 bases, and 0 bases lay outside the gene matches. From germline, CDR1 is SGHRS and CDR2 YFSETQ. CDR3 protein: CASQGAYGYTF. Here the CDR3 DNA reads TGCGCCAGCCAGGGGGCCTATGGCTACACCTTC.

This clonotype was counted many times. J is TRBJ2-3 and V is TRBV7-2; D gene uncertain. V was shortened by 4 bases and J by 2 bases, with 13 bases between the two germline ends. CDR1 is SGHTA, CDR2 FQGNSA, per germline. The CDR3 is made up of 15 amino acids. The CDR3 here is CASSSLGGITDTQYF. Here the CDR3 DNA reads TGTGCCAGCAGCTCCCTGGGCGGAATCACAGATACGCAGTATTTT.

Ten or more counts support this clonotype. The chain combines TRBV12-3 or TRBV12-4 with TRBJ2-7; TRBD2 aligns across 10 bases. The CDR3 consists of 14 residues. J gave up 3 bases and V 5 bases, and 4 bases lay outside the gene matches. CDR3 residues: CASSQAGGFYEQYF. As DNA, the CDR3 is TGTGCCAGCAGTCAAGCGGGAGGGTTCTACGAGCAGTACTTC.

This clonotype was counted ten times or more. CDR3 DNA: TGCAGTGCTGGGGACAGGGCTGGCAATCAGCCCCAGCATTTT. Translation gives CSAGDRAGNQPQHF. The V and J genes are TRBV20-1 and TRBJ1-5; 9 positions agree with TRBD1. CDR1 is DFQATT and CDR2 is SNEGSKA in the germline V gene (reference sequence). The CDR3 loop spans 14 amino acids. After removal of 5 bases from V and 2 bases from J, the junction contained 4 bases not matched to a gene.

This clonotype was seen repeatedly, ten times or more. CDR3 amino acids: CASSLDTYMNYGYTF. The CDR3 DNA reads as TGTGCCAGCAGTTTAGATACCTATATGAACTATGGCTACACCTTC. The V and J genes are TRBV28 and TRBJ1-2, with D uncertain. V lost 2 bases to trimming and J lost 2 bases, with 12 bases between them. CDR1 and CDR2 (germline): MDHEN, SYDVKM. The CDR3 consists of 15 residues.

This chain links TRBV24-1 with TRBJ2-2, with TRBD1 identical over 8 bases. The CDR3 runs to 14 residues. With V trimmed by 10 bases and J by 1 base, 4 bases remained unmatched. Per the germline V gene, CDR1 is KGHDR and CDR2 is SFDVKD. The CDR3 bases are TGTGCCACAAAAGGGACAGGGAACACCGGGGAGCTGTTTTTT. Translating it yields CATKGTGNTGELFF.

At least ten counts were recorded for this clonotype. The chain has TRBV16 and TRBJ2-3; 8 bases fit TRBD2. From germline, CDR1 is KGHSY and CDR2 FQNENV. The junction had 11 bases not matched to a gene; V was cut back by 8 bases and J by 4 bases. The CDR3 sequence is 15 residues long. The CDR3 coding sequence is TGTGCCAGCCCTCCAACTCCGGGACTAGCAGATACGCAGTATTTT. Its protein product is CASPPTPGLADTQYF.

Concerning this clonotype itself: A much larger clone sits a single nucleotide away, making a read error possible. The CDR3 spells CASSPGTSGRAAFDTGELFF. The CDR3 region has the DNA TGTGCCAGCAGTCCCGGGACTAGCGGGAGGGCCGCGTTTGACACCGGGGAGCTGTTTTTT. This chain uses TRBV12-3 or TRBV12-4 with TRBJ2-2; 16 nucleotides align to TRBD2. The CDR3 runs 20 residues. Germline trimming cut 5 bases from V and 3 bases from J; bases unmatched to any gene: 12.

There are a few counts of this clonotype. The chain employs TRBV6-2 or TRBV6-3 and TRBJ1-2; no definite D call. V was shortened by 1 base and J by 1 base, with 7 bases between the two germline ends. The CDR3 contains 14 residues. Germline V gives CDR1 MNHEY, CDR2 SVGEGT. CDR3 in amino acids: CASSYWQDNYGYTF. The CDR3 DNA reads as TGTGCCAGCAGTTACTGGCAGGATAACTATGGCTACACCTTC.

This clonotype has ten or more counts. V usage is TRBV20-1 and J usage is TRBJ2-1; D gene ambiguous. V shed 2 bases and J shed 1 base, with 6 bases lying between them. CDR3 size: 13 residues. CDR1 and CDR2 (germline): DFQATT, SNEGSKA (reference sequence). The CDR3, as DNA: TGCAGTGCTAGACGCCCTTCCTACAATGAGCAGTTCTTC. Its translation: CSARRPSYNEQFF.

The chain couples TRBV6-2 or TRBV6-3 to TRBJ1-5; maybe TRBD1 (6 bases). This CDR3 contains 12 residues. CDR1 and CDR2 (germline): MNHEY, SVGEGT. Between the trimmed V and J ends, which lost 6 bases and 6 bases, there was a span of 9 bases. This chain's CDR3 is CASRRGGQPQHF. CDR3 in DNA: TGTGCCAGCAGAAGAGGGGGTCAGCCCCAGCATTTT.

This sequence joins TRBV9 and TRBJ1-4; unclear D gene. CDR1 and CDR2 (germline): SGDLS, YYNGEE. The CDR3 has 13 amino acids. V lost 3 bases and J 10 bases, leaving 13 bases between the germline ends. CDR3 DNA: TGTGCCAGCAGCGCCCTTTATACTGGAAAACTGTTTTTT. It specifies CASSALYTGKLFF.

The table lists this clonotype with a few counts. The V and J genes are TRBV20-1 and TRBJ2-2; TRBD2 aligns across 7 bases. V lost 3 bases to trimming and J lost 3 bases; unmatched junction nucleotides: 1. Germline V gene data show CDR1 as DFQATT and CDR2 as SNEGSKA (reference sequence). This CDR3 spans 13 amino acids. CDR3 residues: CSASRGDTGELFF. CDR3 coding DNA: TGCAGTGCTAGTCGGGGGGACACCGGGGAGCTGTTTTTT.